These 18 T cell receptor beta chains were all obtained from the same sample, sequenced in a study of beta chain features in type 1 diabetes. These receptors' antigens are unknown. Whole-study results and caveats: All four CD4+ subsets from Type 1 diabetes patients carried moderately but significantly shorter TCRB CDR3s.

Expressed TCRB transcripts got sequenced, as all isolated RNA was reverse transcribed. Clones were sequenced by immunoSEQ multiplex PCR, and TCRdb holds only the in-frame ones, with some missing. Among about 160,000 clones listed, almost 8% were seen once. The material sequenced was central memory CD4+ T cells from blood. The receptors were gathered from a young man with type 1 diabetes.

This clone has ten or more counts. This chain joins TRBV5-1 and TRBJ1-1; D remains unclear. V dropped 4 bases and J dropped 2 bases, with 12 bases sitting between them. Germline CDR1 is SGHRS and CDR2 is YFSETQ. The CDR3 has 14 amino acids. This CDR3 is CASSPTGFNTEAFF. The CDR3 DNA sequence: TGCGCCAGCAGCCCAACGGGTTTTAACACTGAAGCTTTCTTT.

This clone turned up a few times. The chain couples TRBV27 to TRBJ1-3, with unresolved D. The CDR3 sequence is 14 residues long. Germline V gene lookup returns CDR1 MNHEY and CDR2 SMNVEV (reference sequence). Trimming left V 5 bases short and J 4 bases short, with 12 bases between. The CDR3 region has the DNA TGTGCCAGCAGTCTCTCGGGAATCGGAAACACCATATATTTT. Amino acids: CASSLSGIGNTIYF.

The chain is built from TRBV15 and TRBJ1-5; 7 positions agree with TRBD1. The CDR3 is 18 amino acids. Per the germline V gene, CDR1 is LNHNV and CDR2 is YYDKDF (reference sequence). With 5 bases clipped from V and 6 bases from J, the junction kept 19 bases outside the gene matches. The DNA of the CDR3 is TGTGCCACCAGCCAGCCCCCTGGGACAGTCAACAGGGGTCAGCCCCAGCATTTT. Amino acids: CATSQPPGTVNRGQPQHF.

There are a few counts of this clone. This chain joins TRBV30 and TRBJ2-7, with a weak D call TRBD2 (7 bases). This CDR3 spans 12 amino acids. The V end was cut by 5 bases, the J end by 13 bases, with 21 bases between. Germline CDR1 is GTSNPN and CDR2 is SVGIG (reference sequence). The CDR3 bases are TGTGCCTGGGGGCGGGGCCAGCGGGACATCTACTTC. Its translation is CAWGRGQRDIYF.

This clone was seen only a few times. The chain's CDR3 is CASRYLRGKSYNEQFF. In nucleotides, the CDR3 is TGTGCCAGCAGGTACCTGAGGGGGAAATCCTACAATGAGCAGTTCTTC. The rearrangement uses TRBV11-2 and TRBJ2-1, with D maybe TRBD1 (6 bases). Germline assignment: CDR1 SGHAT and CDR2 FQNNGV. V was clipped by 6 bases and J by 1 base, with 16 bases between them. The CDR3 extends over 16 amino acids.

This clone was observed a few times. V usage is TRBV27 and J usage is TRBJ1-5; the D is unclear. The CDR3 is made up of 13 amino acids. Germline V gene sequence: CDR1 MNHEY, CDR2 SMNVEV (reference sequence). V was shortened by 2 bases and J by 5 bases, with 7 bases between the two germline ends. The CDR3 sequence: CASSLKEYQPQHF. DNA of the CDR3: TGTGCCAGCAGTTTAAAGGAGTATCAGCCCCAGCATTTT.

In this sample, this clone turned up a few times. V is TRBV7-7 and J is TRBJ2-5; possibly TRBD1 for D (6 bases). Trimming removed 6 bases from V and 5 bases from J, with 13 bases in between. Germline CDR1 is SSHAT and CDR2 is FNYEAQ (reference sequence). This CDR3 is 13 amino acids long. The CDR3 spells CASSNRVGETQYF. Here the CDR3 DNA reads TGTGCCAGCAGTAACAGGGTGGGGGAGACCCAGTACTTC.

This clone was picked up many times. J is TRBJ1-2 and V is TRBV29-1, with 9 bases aligning to TRBD1. CDR1 is SQVTM, CDR2 ANQGSEA, per germline. J was trimmed by 8 bases and V by 8 bases; bases with no gene match: 6. The CDR3 covers 11 residues. The CDR3, as DNA: TGCAGCACCTGGACAGGGGAGGGCTACACCTTC. This translates into CSTWTGEGYTF.

This clone was seen more than once but under ten times. The CDR3 protein is CAWSKVTGGGGTGELFF. As DNA, the CDR3 is TGTGCCTGGAGTAAAGTTACCGGGGGCGGGGGCACCGGGGAGCTGTTTTTT. This chain links TRBV30 with TRBJ2-2; D may be TRBD2 (7 bases). CDR1 is GTSNPN and CDR2 is SVGIG in the germline V gene (reference sequence). With 2 bases removed from V and 4 bases from J, the gap between germline ends came to 20 bases. The CDR3 loop spans 17 amino acids. The variable domain in full, completed from reference TRBV30 and TRBJ2-2, reads SQTIHQWPATLVQPVGSPLSLECTVEGTSNPNLYWYRQAAGRGLQLLFYSVGIGQISSEVPQNLSASRPQDRQFILSSKKLLLSDSGFYLCAWSKVTGGGGTGELFFGEGSRLTVL.

The chain couples TRBV14 to TRBJ2-2; 9 nucleotides line up with TRBD1. Trimming removed 4 bases from V and 3 bases from J; junction bases left unmatched: 3. Germline lookup yields CDR1 SGHDN and CDR2 FVKESK. The CDR3 has 15 residues. CDR3 in amino acids: CASSRTGGYTGELFF. The CDR3 DNA reads as TGTGCCAGCAGCCGAACAGGGGGCTACACCGGGGAGCTGTTTTTT.

Only a few counts were recorded for this clone. The rearrangement joins TRBV5-6 to TRBJ2-5, with 9 bases that match TRBD1. This CDR3 is 13 amino acids long. The ends lost 5 bases at V and 4 bases at J; junction bases unmatched: 3. CDR1 SGHDT and CDR2 YYEEEE come from the germline V gene. For the CDR3, the DNA is TGTGCCAGCAGAAAACAGGGGGCAGAGACCCAGTACTTC. Translated: CASRKQGAETQYF.

This clone was observed many times. The same CDR3 can be traced to other DNA sequences in this sample. The rearrangement joins TRBV27 to TRBJ2-7, with TRBD1 matching 10 bases. V gave up 4 bases and J gave up 3 bases; unmatched junction bases: 6. The germline CDR1 and CDR2 sequences are MNHEY and SMNVEV (reference sequence). The CDR3 runs 15 residues. The CDR3 DNA reads as TGTGCCAGCAGTTCCCCGGGACAGGGGTTCTACGAGCAGTACTTC. This gives the protein CASSSPGQGFYEQYF.

The chain has TRBV5-1 and TRBJ2-2; TRBD2 matches at 9 bases. The CDR3 loop spans 16 amino acids. J gave up 2 bases and V 8 bases, and 10 bases lay outside the gene matches. CDR1 and CDR2 (germline): SGHRS, YFSETQ. CDR3 loop: CASTGTTSGNTGELFF. The CDR3 DNA reads as TGCGCCAGTACCGGCACGACTAGCGGAAACACCGGGGAGCTGTTTTTT.

The chain uses TRBV2 and TRBJ1-5; D ambiguous. This CDR3 is built from 14 residues. With 5 bases removed from V and 0 bases from J, the gap between germline ends came to 8 bases. In germline, CDR1 is SNHLY, CDR2 FYNNEI. Written as DNA, the CDR3 is TGTGCCAGCAGTAAAGTCAATAGCAATCAGCCCCAGCATTTT. Its protein product is CASSKVNSNQPQHF.

Only a few counts were recorded for this clone. This chain connects TRBV5-1 to TRBJ2-4; 7 bases are shared with TRBD1. The germline gives CDR1 SGHRS, CDR2 YFSETQ. The junction had 7 bases not matched to a gene; V was cut back by 3 bases and J by 1 base. There are 16 residues in the CDR3. The CDR3, as DNA: TGCGCCAGCAGCTCAGGACAGGCTCCGGCCAAAAACATTCAGTACTTC. Residues: CASSSGQAPAKNIQYF.

There are a few counts of this clone. This chain links TRBV18 with TRBJ2-1; 9 bases map to TRBD2. This CDR3 contains 15 residues. V shed 6 bases, J shed 4 bases, and the junction held 7 bases outside the gene matches. Germline CDR1 is KGHSH and CDR2 is LQKENI. The DNA for the CDR3 is TGTGCCAGCTCGCATAGCGCGGGAGGGTACAATGAGCAGTTCTTC. Its translation: CASSHSAGGYNEQFF. The whole variable domain, remainder taken from reference TRBV18 and TRBJ2-1, is NAGVMQNPRHLVRRRGQEARLRCSPMKGHSHVYWYRQLPEEGLKFMVYLQKENIIDESGMPKERFSAEFPKEGPSILRIQQVVRGDSAAYFCASSHSAGGYNEQFFGPGTRLTVL.

This clone was observed a handful of times. The chain recombines TRBV30 with TRBJ1-5; no clear D gene. The germline CDR1 and CDR2 sequences are GTSNPN and SVGIG (reference sequence). With 3 bases removed from V and 8 bases from J, the gap between germline ends came to 20 bases. The CDR3 totals 15 residues. As DNA, the CDR3 is TGTGCCTGGAGCGCCTTCACCGGTCCCCAGGAGCCCCAGCATTTT. Its translation: CAWSAFTGPQEPQHF.

This clone was detected a few times. The genes are TRBV6-1 and TRBJ1-1; D is unclear. Trimming took off 7 bases at V and 7 bases at J, with 16 bases between the two ends. CDR3 length: 13 amino acids. Germline loops: CDR1 MNHNS, CDR2 SASEGT. The CDR3 here is CASTTSAADEAFF. The CDR3 region has the DNA TGTGCCAGCACGACTTCGGCGGCAGATGAAGCTTTCTTT.